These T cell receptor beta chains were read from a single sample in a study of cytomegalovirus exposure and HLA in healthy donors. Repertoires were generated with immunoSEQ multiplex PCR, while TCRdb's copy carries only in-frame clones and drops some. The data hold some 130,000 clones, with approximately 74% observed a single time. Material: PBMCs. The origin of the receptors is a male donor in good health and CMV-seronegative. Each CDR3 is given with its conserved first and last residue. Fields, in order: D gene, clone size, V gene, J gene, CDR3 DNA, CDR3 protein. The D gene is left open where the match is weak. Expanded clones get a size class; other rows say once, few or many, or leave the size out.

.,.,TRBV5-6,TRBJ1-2,TGTGCCAGCAGCTTGGGCCAGAACTATGGCTACACCTTC,CASSLGQNYGYTF
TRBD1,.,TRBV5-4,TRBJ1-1,TGTGCCAGCAGCCAGGGGACAGGGGGTCGTGAAGCTTTCTTT,CASSQGTGGREAFF
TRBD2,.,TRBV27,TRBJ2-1,TGTGCCAGCAGTTTATCGGCGGGAGGCTACAATGAGCAGTTCTTC,CASSLSAGGYNEQFF
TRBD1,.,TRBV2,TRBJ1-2,TGTGCCAACCCAACAGAGGGACAGGGTGACTATGGCTACACCTTC,CANPTEGQGDYGYTF
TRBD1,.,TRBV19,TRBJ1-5,TGTGCCAGTGGCAGACAGGGAGGAATTAGCAATCAGCCCCAGCATTTT,CASGRQGGISNQPQHF
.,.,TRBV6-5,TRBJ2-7,TGTGCCAGCAGGACTCAAACCCTCAACTCCTACGAGCAGTACTTC,CASRTQTLNSYEQYF
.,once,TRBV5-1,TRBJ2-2,TGCGCCAGCAGCTTGGTTTCATCGGGCACCGGGGAGCTGTTTTTT,CASSLVSSGTGELFF
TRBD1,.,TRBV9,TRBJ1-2,TGTGCCAGCAGCGCCGGGGACAGGGTAATTGTCGGCTACACCTTC,CASSAGDRVIVGYTF
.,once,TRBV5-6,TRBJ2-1,TGTGCCAGCAGCCCAAGACTAGTCATCCCCGGTGAGCAGTTCTTC,CASSPRLVIPGEQFF
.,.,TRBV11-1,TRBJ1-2,TGTGCCAGCAGCGAAACCGCTTACCCAGATGGCTACACCTTC,CASSETAYPDGYTF
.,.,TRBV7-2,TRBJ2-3,TGTGCCAGCAAACCATCAGGGAACGAAGAGAAAACAGATACGCAGTATTTT,CASKPSGNEEKTDTQYF
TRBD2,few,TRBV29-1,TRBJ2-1,TGCAGCGCTACGCTAGCGGGACTCTACAATGAGCAGTTCTTC,CSATLAGLYNEQFF
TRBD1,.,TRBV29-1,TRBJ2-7,TGCAGCGTTGAAGATTCGCACAGGGGTAACGAGCAGTACTTC,CSVEDSHRGNEQYF
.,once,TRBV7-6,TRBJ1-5,TGTGCCAGCAGCTTTAATGAGAATCAGCCCCAGCATTTT,CASSFNENQPQHF
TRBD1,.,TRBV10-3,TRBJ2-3,TGTGCCATCAGTCGGACAGGGGAGACAGATACGCAGTATTTT,CAISRTGETDTQYF